Below, 17 T cell receptor beta chains from the same sample are listed, as sequenced in a study of naive and memory T cell subsets. The treatment was: skin biopsy from PPD injection site in Mantoux-positive individual. TCR cDNA received a 3' ligated oligonucleotide that carried a UMI. Four PCR rounds used nested alpha and beta constant region primers plus the SP2 primer. TCRdb independently ran MiXCR on the UMI-ligation and nested PCR reads; one entry per CDR3 protein. The table includes 35,000 to 40,000 distinct CDR3 sequences, approximately 11% detected once. Sample: skin, taken from a tuberculin skin test site. These receptors all come from an adult in good health.

In this sample, this clonotype turned up many times. This sequence joins TRBV19 and TRBJ2-4; 7 bases match TRBD1. V shed 1 base, J shed 8 bases, and the junction held 5 bases outside the gene matches. CDR1 LNHDA and CDR2 SQIVND come from the germline V gene (reference sequence). CDR3 length: 14 amino acids. The DNA of the CDR3 is TGTGCCAGTAGTATAGGAGGGGGCAGGGACATTCAGTACTTC. Translation: CASSIGGGRDIQYF.

This clonotype was counted at least ten times. The chain has TRBV27 and TRBJ2-5, with D unclear. The ends were cut back, 3 bases at V and 2 bases at J, with 13 bases in the middle. The CDR3 sequence is 15 residues long. Germline values: CDR1 MNHEY, CDR2 SMNVEV (reference sequence). CDR3 residues: CASSFSWEYQETQYF. CDR3 in DNA: TGTGCCAGCAGTTTTTCATGGGAATATCAAGAGACCCAGTACTTC.

About this clonotype itself: This could be a read error, since a much larger clone is one nucleotide away. The J gene is TRBJ1-6, the V gene TRBV12-3 or TRBV12-4; D is ambiguous. This CDR3 region has 15 residues. The chain's CDR3 is CTSTTGSSYNSPLHF. As DNA, the CDR3 is TGTACCAGCACCACCGGTAGCTCCTATAATTCACCCCTCCACTTT.

The V call is TRBV11-2, the J call TRBJ2-3; the match to TRBD2 covers 11 bases. CDR1 and CDR2 (germline): SGHAT, FQNNGV. There are 15 residues in the CDR3. J gave up 0 bases and V 6 bases, and 2 bases lay outside the gene matches. The CDR3 region has the DNA TGTGCCAGCAGACTAGCGGGGGCTAGCACAGATACGCAGTATTTT. Amino acids: CASRLAGASTDTQYF.

CDR3 in DNA: TGCGCCAGCAGCCAACCGACTAGCGGGAGCACAGATACGCAGTATTTT. Translating gives CASSQPTSGSTDTQYF. The chain combines TRBV4-1 with TRBJ2-3; TRBD2 aligns across 10 bases. The CDR3 consists of 16 residues. The V gene's germline CDR1 is MGHRA and CDR2 YSYEKL. The junction had 2 bases not matched to a gene; V was cut back by 2 bases and J by 0 bases.

The chain links TRBV30 to TRBJ1-5, with 8 positions matching TRBD1. The ends lost 4 bases at V and 0 bases at J; junction bases unmatched: 14. Germline assignment: CDR1 GTSNPN and CDR2 SVGIG (reference sequence). This CDR3 is built from 18 residues. In DNA, the CDR3 is TGTGCCTGGACCACCACGGCGCAGGGGGCATATAGCAATCAGCCCCAGCATTTT. The encoded protein is CAWTTTAQGAYSNQPQHF.

The table lists this clonotype with many counts. The chain recombines TRBV12-3 or TRBV12-4 with TRBJ1-1; tentative D call: TRBD1 (5 bases). V dropped 6 bases and J dropped 1 base, with 15 bases sitting between them. This CDR3 is built from 15 residues. CDR3 sequence: CASRIPGTENTEAFF. CDR3 nucleotide sequence: TGTGCCAGCAGGATCCCCGGGACGGAGAACACTGAAGCTTTCTTT.

This clonotype showed up many times. The rearrangement uses TRBV30 and TRBJ1-5; TRBD1 is a possible D gene (6 bases). The CDR3 runs 16 residues. V lost 1 base and J 0 bases, leaving 13 bases between the germline ends. Germline V gene data show CDR1 as GTSNPN and CDR2 as SVGIG (reference sequence). In nucleotides, the CDR3 is TGTGCCTGGAGTGCGGGGGCCACCCATAGCAATCAGCCCCAGCATTTT. This translates into CAWSAGATHSNQPQHF.

This clonotype was seen a handful of times. The chain combines TRBV7-3 with TRBJ1-1; D is possibly TRBD1 (6 bases). Trimming removed 5 bases at V and 3 bases at J, with 13 bases between. The CDR3 is made up of 14 amino acids. Looked up from germline, CDR1 is SGHTA and CDR2 is FQGTGA. CDR3 DNA sequence: TGTGCCAGCAGCGCCAGGGGTAGTGACACTGAAGCTTTCTTT. Residues: CASSARGSDTEAFF. Full variable domain (remainder filled in from reference TRBV7-3 and TRBJ1-1): GAGVSQTPSNKVTEKGKYVELRCDPISGHTALYWYRQSLGQGPEFLIYFQGTGAADDSGLPNDRFFAVRPEGSVSTLKIQRTERGDSAVYLCASSARGSDTEAFFGQGTRLTVV.

The J gene is TRBJ2-2, the V gene TRBV9; possibly TRBD2 for D (5 bases). Germline-derived CDR1 and CDR2 are SGDLS and YYNGEE. The V end was cut by 3 bases, the J end by 0 bases, with 18 bases between. This CDR3 contains 18 residues. The CDR3 nucleotides are TGTGCCAGCAGCGACGAATTCTTCGAGCGGTCGAACACCGGGGAGCTGTTTTTT. This translates into CASSDEFFERSNTGELFF.

The chain uses TRBV4-2 and TRBJ1-5; D remains unclear. This CDR3 is 15 amino acids long. In germline, CDR1 is LGHNA, CDR2 YNFKEQ. The V end lost 4 bases, the J end lost 1 base, and 11 bases lay between the germline ends. The DNA of the CDR3 is TGTGCCAGCAGCCGTATGAGTGCCAGCAATCAGCCCCAGCATTTT. Its protein is CASSRMSASNQPQHF.

The chain is built from TRBV5-1 and TRBJ1-3; 8 nucleotides line up with TRBD1. This CDR3 has 17 residues. Germline loops: CDR1 SGHRS, CDR2 YFSETQ. V shed 6 bases and J 0 bases; nucleotides not matched to a gene: 11. For the CDR3, the DNA is TGCGCCAGCAAAGCATCCGCAGGGGGCGCCTCTGGAAACACCATATATTTT. This translates into CASKASAGGASGNTIYF.

This clonotype was detected many times. The chain employs TRBV24-1 and TRBJ2-6, with D perhaps assigned TRBD1 or TRBD2 (5 bases each). Per germline, CDR1 KGHDR and CDR2 SFDVKD. Deletions cut 5 bases from V and 3 bases from J, with 10 bases between. The CDR3 is made up of 15 amino acids. The CDR3 loop is CATSAGDDGANVLTF. CDR3 nucleotides: TGTGCCACCAGTGCCGGGGACGATGGGGCCAACGTCCTGACTTTC.

In this sample, this clonotype turned up a few times. The V call is TRBV7-2, the J call TRBJ2-4; TRBD2 might be the D (7 bases). The germline V gene has CDR1 SGHTA and CDR2 FQGNSA. The CDR3 loop spans 15 amino acids. Deletions cut 10 bases from V and 6 bases from J, with 22 bases between. The CDR3 here is CAIRPLGGRANIQYF. The CDR3 bases are TGTGCCATCCGACCCTTGGGGGGGCGCGCAAACATTCAGTACTTC.

The chain employs TRBV5-4 and TRBJ2-4; a weak D match, TRBD2 (6 bases). The CDR3 has 12 amino acids. V was pared by 4 bases and J by 16 bases, with 18 bases between. Germline V gives CDR1 SGHNT, CDR2 YYREEE (reference sequence). The DNA for the CDR3 is TGTGCCAGCAGCGGGGCGGGGACTCTCGTTTACTTC. This translates into CASSGAGTLVYF.

CDR3 loop: CASSGGTGSETQYF. For the CDR3, the DNA is TGTGCCAGCAGTGGTGGGACAGGGTCAGAGACCCAGTACTTC. V and J are TRBV6-1 and TRBJ2-5; 9 nucleotides agree with TRBD1. V was pared by 4 bases and J by 4 bases, with 4 bases of the junction left unmatched. This CDR3 region has 14 residues. The germline CDR1 and CDR2 sequences are MNHNS and SASEGT.

Only a few counts were recorded for this clonotype. The chain has TRBV6-1 and TRBJ2-4; 8 bases fit TRBD1. The V gene's germline CDR1 is MNHNS and CDR2 SASEGT. The CDR3 is made up of 17 amino acids. V shed 1 base, J shed 0 bases, and the junction held 5 bases outside the gene matches. The CDR3 DNA sequence: TGTGCCAGCAGTGAAGACAGGGGGACGCTAGCCAAAAACATTCAGTACTTC. It specifies CASSEDRGTLAKNIQYF.